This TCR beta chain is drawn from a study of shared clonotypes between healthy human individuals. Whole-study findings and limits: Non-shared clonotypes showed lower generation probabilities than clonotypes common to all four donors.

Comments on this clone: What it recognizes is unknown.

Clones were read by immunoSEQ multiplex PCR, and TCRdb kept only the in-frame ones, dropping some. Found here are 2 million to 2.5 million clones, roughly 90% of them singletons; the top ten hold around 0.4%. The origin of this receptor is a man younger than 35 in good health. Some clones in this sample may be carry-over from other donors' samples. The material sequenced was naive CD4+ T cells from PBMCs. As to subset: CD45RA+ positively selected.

The CDR3: CASSSPRLRQETQYF. CDR3 DNA: TGTGCCAGCAGTTCCCCAAGGCTACGCCAAGAGACCCAGTACTTC. The rearrangement uses TRBV27 and TRBJ2-5; D remains ambiguous. The CDR3 contains 15 residues. Germline V lookup: CDR1 MNHEY, CDR2 SMNVEV (reference sequence). V was shortened by 4 bases and J by 1 base, with 13 bases between the two germline ends.